The 2 T cell receptor beta chains below come from one sample, sequenced in a study of T-cell memory formation after mild COVID-19. TCRdb re-called the 5' RACE reads through MiXCR, storing one row per CDR3 protein. Of roughly 450,000 distinct CDR3 sequences listed, 15% to 20% are singletons. Sequencing was performed on PBMCs or a T cell subset sorted from them (not recorded which). The source of these receptors is an adult woman who had mild COVID-19 (a few samples of this study predate the infection). Cell type and time point are not known.

The chain recombines TRBV12-3 or TRBV12-4 with TRBJ1-2; weak D call: TRBD1 (5 bases). With 4 bases removed from V and 8 bases from J, the gap between germline ends came to 14 bases. The CDR3 contains 13 residues. The CDR3 here is CASSWGGARGYTF. CDR3 in DNA: TGTGCCAGCAGTTGGGGAGGGGCGCGAGGCTACACCTTC.

This clonotype was observed a handful of times. CDR3 nucleotide sequence: TGTGCCAGCAGCTGGGGGGACAGGGATGTAGAGACCCAGTACTTC. The encoded protein is CASSWGDRDVETQYF. This chain connects TRBV5-4 to TRBJ2-5; 9 nucleotides align to TRBD1. V dropped 3 bases and J dropped 4; count of bases not matched to a gene: 7. CDR3 length: 15 amino acids. In germline, CDR1 is SGHNT, CDR2 YYREEE (reference sequence).